The 29 T cell receptor beta chains below come from one sample, sequenced in a study of blood T cell repertoires in COVID-19. Repertoires were generated with immunoSEQ multiplex PCR, while TCRdb's copy carries only in-frame clones and drops some. The profile shows 250,000 to 350,000 clones, around 85% of them singletons. Sequenced material: peripheral blood. These receptors originate from a human donor with COVID-19, enrolled during active disease. The donor label of this sample is uncertain.

The chain joins TRBV30 to TRBJ2-3, with D maybe TRBD2 (5 bases). V was trimmed by 5 bases and J by 2 bases, leaving 14 bases between them. CDR3 length equals 14 residues. CDR1 GTSNPN and CDR2 SVGIG come from the germline V gene (reference sequence). The CDR3 is CAWVASGNTDTQYF. In nucleotides, the CDR3 is TGTGCCTGGGTCGCTTCGGGGAACACAGATACGCAGTATTTT.

This clone was counted between two and nine times. V gene TRBV25-1 combines with J gene TRBJ1-6; no clear D gene. V shed 6 bases and J shed 7 bases, with 13 bases lying between them. This CDR3 is built from 14 residues. The germline gives CDR1 MGHDK, CDR2 SYGVNS. The CDR3 sequence is CASRDAGGNSPLHF. The CDR3 nucleotides read TGTGCCAGCAGGGACGCAGGAGGGAATTCACCCCTCCACTTT. Together with reference TRBV25-1 and TRBJ1-6, the CDR3 gives the full variable domain: EADIYQTPRYLVIGTGKKITLECSQTMGHDKMYWYQQDPGMELHLIHYSYGVNSTEKGDLSSESTVSRIRTEHFPLTLESARPSHTSQYLCASRDAGGNSPLHFGNGTRLTVT.

The chain recombines TRBV27 with TRBJ1-1; D is uncertain. The CDR3 sequence is 13 residues long. Per germline, CDR1 MNHEY and CDR2 SMNVEV (reference sequence). Trimming pared 4 bases from V and 6 bases from J, leaving 12 bases between. The CDR3 protein is CASSSVRPAEAFF. CDR3 coding DNA: TGTGCCAGCAGTTCGGTACGCCCCGCTGAAGCTTTCTTT.

The chain recombines TRBV11-2 with TRBJ2-5; TRBD2 is a possible D gene (5 bases). The CDR3 extends over 13 amino acids. Trimming took 5 bases from V and 1 from J, leaving 8 bases between them. Per the germline V gene, CDR1 is SGHAT and CDR2 is FQNNGV. The CDR3 region has the DNA TGTGCCAGCAGCCCCGGGATCCAAGAGACCCAGTACTTC. Protein sequence: CASSPGIQETQYF.

This chain joins TRBV5-4 and TRBJ1-2; TRBD1 aligns across 10 bases. CDR1 and CDR2 from the germline V gene are SGHNT and YYREEE (reference sequence). The CDR3 consists of 15 residues. V was pared by 0 bases and J by 3 bases, with 2 bases of the junction left unmatched. CDR3 sequence (DNA): TGTGCCAGCAGCTTGGGGGACAGGGGTGACTATGGCTACACCTTC. Translation gives CASSLGDRGDYGYTF.

The chain uses TRBV2 and TRBJ2-2; 9 nucleotides line up with TRBD2. CDR1 is SNHLY, CDR2 FYNNEI, per germline. The CDR3 extends over 15 amino acids. V trimming: 5 bases; J trimming: 5 bases; junction bases outside the gene matches: 6. The CDR3 region has the DNA TGTGCCAGCAGTCTTAGCGGGAGTATAACCGGGGAGCTGTTTTTT. Encoded protein: CASSLSGSITGELFF.

The chain carries TRBV7-2 and TRBJ2-2, with 8 bases matching TRBD2. The germline CDR1 and CDR2 sequences are SGHTA and FQGNSA. The CDR3 runs to 16 residues. V was clipped by 2 bases and J by 2 bases; unmatched bases: 4. The CDR3 region has the DNA TGTGCCAGCAGCTTAAACGGGGGGGACAACACCGGGGAGCTGTTTTTT. Translation gives CASSLNGGDNTGELFF.

The chain employs TRBV2 and TRBJ1-2; possible D gene TRBD1, 5 bases. Germline values: CDR1 SNHLY, CDR2 FYNNEI. V was cut by 9 bases and J by 2 bases, with 10 bases left in between. The CDR3 has 12 residues. The CDR3 sequence is CARAGRNYGYTF. As DNA, the CDR3 is TGTGCCAGAGCGGGACGGAACTATGGCTACACCTTC.

This chain connects TRBV6-1 to TRBJ2-3, with 12 bases lining up with TRBD2. The germline V gene encodes CDR1 MNHNS and CDR2 SASEGT. The CDR3 covers 16 residues. V lost 1 base to trimming and J lost 9 bases; unmatched junction nucleotides: 8. CDR3 nucleotides: TGTGCCAGCAGTGAAGAGACTAGCGGGAGTGTAGACACGCAGTATTTT. This encodes CASSEETSGSVDTQYF.

The genes are TRBV28 and TRBJ1-1; D perhaps matches TRBD1 (5 bases). The CDR3 spans 18 residues. Germline V lookup: CDR1 MDHEN, CDR2 SYDVKM. Trimming shortened V by 1 base and J by 0 bases, and 18 bases separated the two germline ends. CDR3: CASSLSDLRGLMNTEAFF. DNA of the CDR3: TGTGCCAGCAGTTTATCCGACCTTAGGGGCCTTATGAACACTGAAGCTTTCTTT.

The chain uses TRBV6-5 and TRBJ2-1; maybe TRBD2 (5 bases). CDR3 length: 15 residues. The V gene's germline CDR1 is MNHEY and CDR2 SVGAGI. V lost 7 bases to trimming and J lost 1 base, with 14 bases between them. CDR3 bases: TGTGCCAGCACCCTAGAGGACTTTTCCTACAATGAGCAGTTCTTC. Protein sequence: CASTLEDFSYNEQFF.

As regards this clone: This same CDR3 is encoded by further DNA sequences in the sample. J is TRBJ2-7 and V is TRBV7-2, with TRBD1 as a possible D gene (6 bases). Germline values: CDR1 SGHTA, CDR2 FQGNSA. CDR3 length: 14 amino acids. V gave up 5 bases and J gave up 4 bases, with 15 bases separating them. CDR3 coding DNA: TGTGCCAGCAGCCCCCAGGGGTCTAGTTACGAGCAGTACTTC. This codes for CASSPQGSSYEQYF.

V gene TRBV6-5 combines with J gene TRBJ2-7, with D maybe TRBD1 (6 bases). CDR3 size: 14 residues. Between the trimmed V and J ends, which lost 5 bases and 0 bases, there was a span of 11 bases. The germline CDR1 and CDR2 sequences are MNHEY and SVGAGI. This CDR3 is CASSTQGLSYEQYF. CDR3 DNA: TGTGCCAGCAGTACTCAGGGGCTCTCCTACGAGCAGTACTTC.

V and J are TRBV7-2 and TRBJ2-5, with D possibly TRBD1 on 6 matching bases. Trimming removed 5 bases from V and 3 bases from J, with 16 bases in between. The CDR3 length is 15 residues. CDR1 and CDR2 (germline): SGHTA, FQGNSA. Here the CDR3 reads CASSAPDRREETQYF. The CDR3 coding sequence is TGTGCCAGCAGCGCCCCGGACAGACGGGAAGAGACCCAGTACTTC.

The chain joins TRBV7-3 to TRBJ2-3; D remains unclear. The ends were cut back, 3 bases at V and 2 bases at J, with 6 bases in the middle. Germline V CDR1 and CDR2: SGHTA, FQGTGA. There are 13 residues in the CDR3. The CDR3: CASSFQNTDTQYF. CDR3 DNA sequence: TGTGCCAGCAGCTTTCAAAACACAGATACGCAGTATTTT.

The chain links TRBV5-1 to TRBJ1-4, with D possibly TRBD1 on 5 matching bases. CDR3 length equals 11 residues. The V end was cut by 6 bases, the J end by 10 bases, with 10 bases between. Per the germline V gene, CDR1 is SGHRS and CDR2 is YFSETQ. The CDR3 loop reads CASTDGGKLFF. The DNA of the CDR3 is TGCGCCAGCACAGACGGGGGAAAACTGTTTTTT.

The chain is built from TRBV28 and TRBJ2-7; D is ambiguous. This CDR3 contains 14 residues. Germline V gene lookup returns CDR1 MDHEN and CDR2 SYDVKM. V lost 6 bases and J 0 bases, leaving 12 bases between the germline ends. The CDR3 bases are TGTGCCAGCAGCCCCGAGGCCACCTCCTACGAGCAGTACTTC. The encoded protein is CASSPEATSYEQYF. Filled out from reference TRBV28 and TRBJ2-7, the complete variable domain reads DVKVTQSSRYLVKRTGEKVFLECVQDMDHENMFWYRQDPGLGLRLIYFSYDVKMKEKGDIPEGYSVSREKKERFSLILESASTNQTSMYLCASSPEATSYEQYFGPGTRLTVT.

This chain joins TRBV7-3 and TRBJ2-7, with TRBD2 matching over 8 bases. CDR1 is SGHTA, CDR2 FQGTGA, per germline. The CDR3 spans 14 residues. The J segment lost 4 bases and the V segment lost 10 bases, leaving 12 bases of the junction unmatched. CDR3 in amino acids: CATSEGGGRYEQYF. DNA of the CDR3: TGTGCCACCTCGGAGGGAGGCGGGAGGTACGAGCAGTACTTC.

V is TRBV20-1 and J is TRBJ1-4; D gene uncertain. The CDR3 covers 10 residues. CDR1 and CDR2 (germline): DFQATT, SNEGSKA (reference sequence). V lost 3 bases, J lost 8 bases, and 4 bases lay in between. Here the CDR3 reads CSARSEKLFF. The CDR3 DNA reads TGCAGTGCTAGGAGCGAAAAACTGTTTTTT.

The chain carries TRBV3-1 (or the pseudogene TRBV3-2) and TRBJ1-5; 11 bases align to TRBD1. V was pared by 5 bases and J by 5 bases, with 2 bases of the junction left unmatched. Germline loops: CDR1 LGHDT, CDR2 YNNKEL (reference sequence). The CDR3 has 14 residues. CDR3 in DNA: TGTGCCAGCAGCAGGGACAGGGGGGATCAGCCCCAGCATTTT. Protein: CASSRDRGDQPQHF.

The chain carries TRBV19 and TRBJ2-1; 10 nucleotides agree with TRBD2. The J segment lost 13 bases and the V segment lost 5 bases, leaving 5 bases of the junction unmatched. The germline CDR1 and CDR2 sequences are LNHDA and SQIVND (reference sequence). The CDR3 spans 12 residues. The CDR3 DNA reads TGTGCCAGTAGTGTCGGACTAGCGGCCCAGTTCTTC. Its translation is CASSVGLAAQFF.

The chain combines TRBV2 with TRBJ2-1; perhaps TRBD1 as D (7 bases). Germline CDR1 SNHLY, CDR2 FYNNEI. This CDR3 has 14 amino acids. V was cut by 8 bases and J by 10 bases, with 21 bases left in between. DNA for the CDR3: TGTGCCAGCCTACCGGACAGGCGGGGTGGGGAGCAGTTCTTC. This codes for CASLPDRRGGEQFF.

This clone was recorded once. The genes are TRBV6-1 and TRBJ2-3; possibly TRBD1 for D (5 bases). The CDR3 consists of 13 residues. V lost 2 bases to trimming and J lost 7 bases, with 10 bases between them. CDR1 MNHNS and CDR2 SASEGT come from the germline V gene. Written as DNA, the CDR3 is TGTGCCAGCAGTGAAATCAGACAGAATACGCAGTATTTT. Protein sequence: CASSEIRQNTQYF.

The rearrangement links TRBV9 to TRBJ1-6, with 10 bases lining up with TRBD1. Germline assignment: CDR1 SGDLS and CDR2 YYNGEE. V lost 3 bases and J lost 8; bases outside the gene matches: 5. This CDR3 region has 15 residues. Here the CDR3 reads CASSEGQGMDSPLHF. Written as DNA, the CDR3 is TGTGCCAGCAGCGAGGGACAGGGGATGGATTCACCCCTCCACTTT. Variable domain in full (rest from reference TRBV9 and TRBJ1-6): DSGVTQTPKHLITATGQRVTLRCSPRSGDLSVYWYQQSLDQGLQFLIQYYNGEERAKGNILERFSAQQFPDLHSELNLSSLELGDSALYFCASSEGQGMDSPLHFGNGTRLTVT.

This clone was counted a single time. The chain links TRBV5-4 to TRBJ2-7, with D possibly being TRBD1 (7 bases). Between the trimmed V and J ends, which lost 4 bases and 0 bases, there was a span of 14 bases. The CDR3 spans 15 residues. Germline-derived CDR1 and CDR2 are SGHNT and YYREEE (reference sequence). The CDR3 loop is CASSPGGLSSYEQYF. The CDR3, as DNA: TGTGCCAGCAGCCCAGGGGGGTTGAGCTCCTACGAGCAGTACTTC.

V usage is TRBV6-5 and J usage is TRBJ2-7, with 7 bases identical to TRBD2. The CDR3 length is 14 residues. V shed 6 bases and J 2 bases; nucleotides not matched to a gene: 7. Per the germline V gene, CDR1 is MNHEY and CDR2 is SVGAGI. The chain's CDR3 is CASSLADSAYEQYF. CDR3 sequence (DNA): TGTGCCAGCAGCCTAGCGGATTCCGCCTACGAGCAGTACTTC.

This rearrangement joins TRBV28 to TRBJ1-2; 7 bases match TRBD1. The CDR3 sequence is 16 residues long. After removal of 6 bases from V and 2 bases from J, the junction contained 12 bases not matched to a gene. CDR1 is MDHEN and CDR2 is SYDVKM in the germline V gene. The CDR3 coding sequence is TGTGCCAGCAGACCTACCGGCCAGGGGGACAACTATGGCTACACCTTC. This sequence encodes CASRPTGQGDNYGYTF.

CDR3 loop: CASSEGGTGGYGYTF. In nucleotides, the CDR3 is TGTGCCAGCAGTGAAGGGGGTACGGGAGGCTATGGCTACACCTTC. The rearrangement links TRBV2 to TRBJ1-2; no clear D. The ends were cut back, 1 base at V and 4 bases at J, with 13 bases in the middle. The germline V gene has CDR1 SNHLY and CDR2 FYNNEI. The CDR3 length is 15 residues. The full variable domain, its missing parts supplied by reference TRBV2 and TRBJ1-2, is EPEVTQTPSHQVTQMGQEVILRCVPISNHLYFYWYRQILGQKVEFLVSFYNNEISEKSEIFDDQFSVERPDGSNFTLKIRSTKLEDSAMYFCASSEGGTGGYGYTFGSGTRLTVV.

This chain joins TRBV19 and TRBJ2-2; 9 bases are a match to TRBD1. The CDR3 spans 16 residues. Germline V gene lookup returns CDR1 LNHDA and CDR2 SQIVND (reference sequence). The ends lost 4 bases at V and 1 base at J; junction bases unmatched: 4. CDR3 loop: CASSKRGQGNTGELFF. The CDR3 nucleotides are TGTGCCAGTAGTAAAAGGGGACAGGGGAACACCGGGGAGCTGTTTTTT.